Given below is one T cell receptor (beta chain) in context. Trimming pared 9 bases from V and 4 bases from J, leaving 18 bases between. CDR1 and CDR2 (germline): SNHLY, FYNNEI. This CDR3 has 14 residues. The sample is drawn from a study of blood T cell repertoires in COVID-19. Overall study context: From T cells, B-cell-depleted T cells, or PBMCs came the material, which was cDNA or gDNA.

Repertoires were generated with immunoSEQ multiplex PCR, while TCRdb's copy carries only in-frame clones and drops some. Of under 200,000 clones listed, 84% were seen once; the top ten hold approximately 8.4%. Adults between roughly 18 and 90 years of age took part from about two dozen US areas. Sequenced input: PBMCs or T cells enriched from blood (not recorded which). J is TRBJ1-1 and V is TRBV2; no reliable D call. This sequence originates from a woman aged 45-65 years who had recovered from COVID-19. CDR3 amino acids: CASGPGFRGTEAFF. The CDR3 coding sequence is TGTGCCAGTGGCCCCGGGTTTCGAGGCACTGAAGCTTTCTTT.